This note documents a single T cell receptor (beta chain) sequence. Per the study methods: From reference gene primer amplification, estimates of nucleated cell counts were derived. TCRdb's table, derived via immunoSEQ multiplex PCR, lists solely in-frame clones and lacks some. V and J calls and clone size are copied from that table; D and trimming were computed from the DNA. Of some 15,000 clones listed, approximately 88% are singletons. This sample is drawn from a study of blood T cell repertoires in COVID-19. Across the study: Italy, Spain and the United States were the sources of the convalescent and acute COVID-19 samples. T cells, B-cell-depleted T cells, or PBMCs provided the cDNA or gDNA that served as material.

This TCR was recovered from a woman in her sixties or seventies in a cohort sampled during active or convalescent COVID-19. Material: peripheral blood.

CDR3: CASSTNEAGGGRLEQYF. CDR3 DNA: TGTGCCAGCAGCACCAATGAGGCGGGGGGAGGTCGACTCGAGCAGTACTTC. V and J are TRBV7-2 and TRBJ2-7; 8 bases fit TRBD2. Germline V gives CDR1 SGHTA, CDR2 FQGNSA. The CDR3 contains 17 residues. With V trimmed by 5 bases and J by 6 bases, 18 bases remained unmatched.